One sample yielded the 2 T cell receptor beta chains listed below, sequenced in a study of blood T cell repertoires in COVID-19. Data came from immunoSEQ multiplex PCR; TCRdb stores just in-frame clones and leaves some out. The repertoire includes about 370,000 clones, around 92% of them detected once, and approximately 3% sits in the top ten. The sample consisted of peripheral blood. The receptors stem from a woman under 40 with COVID-19, enrolled during active disease.

The V call is TRBV29-1, the J call TRBJ1-1; D is uncertain. CDR3 length equals 13 residues. The germline V gene has CDR1 SQVTM and CDR2 ANQGSEA. V gave up 5 bases and J gave up 2 bases, with 12 bases separating them. This chain's CDR3 is CSVTQEPNTEAFF. DNA of the CDR3: TGCAGCGTTACCCAGGAACCTAACACTGAAGCTTTCTTT.

The gene calls are TRBV15 and TRBJ1-3, with TRBD1 as a possible D gene (5 bases). This CDR3 region has 17 residues. The germline V gene encodes CDR1 LNHNV and CDR2 YYDKDF (reference sequence). The germline V and J ends were trimmed by 1 base and 0 bases, with 13 bases remaining between them. The CDR3 nucleotides read TGTGCCACCAGCAGAGTGAGGGGAGGGAGCTCTGGAAACACCATATATTTT. Encoded protein: CATSRVRGGSSGNTIYF.